This T cell receptor beta chain was captured in a study of vaccination effects on CD4 cells after COVID-19. About the study: Samples collected post-vaccine were obtained a median of 72 days after the second dose. General observations from the study: Small numbers of convalescent patients limited the study. It also lacked early post-infection timepoints.

CD4+ T cells specific for antigen were expanded with viral peptide pools by the ViraFEST assay before sequencing. CD4+ T cell isolation took place after 10 days of culture. Every participant took two doses of the BNT162b2 or mRNA-1273 vaccine. The researchers cultured some 2.1 million PBMC per well with about 10 IU/ml IL-2 and around 9.5 ug/ml peptides. On days 3 and 7, fresh IL-2 medium replaced half the medium. The CDR3 length is 13 residues. Trimming took off 3 bases at V and 1 base at J, with 6 bases between the two ends. Germline CDR1 and CDR2: SGHNT and YENEEA. To note about this clone: As yet, its antigen is unknown.

Clones were read by immunoSEQ multiplex PCR, and TCRdb kept only the in-frame ones, dropping some. The profile shows some 40,000 clones, 82% of them singletons. The material was CD4+ T cells from PBMCs cultured with HCoV-NL63 spike peptides, obtained after COVID-19 vaccination. This chain joins TRBV11-3 and TRBJ1-1, with no clear D. The sequence derives from a human donor who received a COVID-19 vaccine. Some clones in this sample may be carry-over from other donors' samples. CDR3 amino acids: CASSLGKNTEAFF. The CDR3 nucleotides are TGTGCCAGCAGCTTGGGCAAGAACACTGAAGCTTTCTTT.